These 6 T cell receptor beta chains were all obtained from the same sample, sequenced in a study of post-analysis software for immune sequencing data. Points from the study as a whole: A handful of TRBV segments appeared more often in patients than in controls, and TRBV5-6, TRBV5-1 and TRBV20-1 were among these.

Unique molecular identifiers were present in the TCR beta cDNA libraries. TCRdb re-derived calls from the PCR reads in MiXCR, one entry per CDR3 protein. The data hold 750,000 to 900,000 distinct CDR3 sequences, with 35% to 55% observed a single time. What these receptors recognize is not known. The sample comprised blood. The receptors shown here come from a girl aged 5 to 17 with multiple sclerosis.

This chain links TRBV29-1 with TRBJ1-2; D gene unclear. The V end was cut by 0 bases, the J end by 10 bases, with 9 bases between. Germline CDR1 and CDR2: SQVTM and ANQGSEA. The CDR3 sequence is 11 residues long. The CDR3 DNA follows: TGCAGCGTTGAAGACGGGCAGATCTACACCTTC. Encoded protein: CSVEDGQIYTF.

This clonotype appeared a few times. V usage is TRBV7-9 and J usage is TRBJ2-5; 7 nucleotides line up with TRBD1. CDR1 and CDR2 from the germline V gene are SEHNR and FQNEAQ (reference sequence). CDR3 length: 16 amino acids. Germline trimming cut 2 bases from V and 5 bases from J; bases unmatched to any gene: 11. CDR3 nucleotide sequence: TGTGCCAGCAGCTTACTTAATACAGGGGTGGAGGAGACCCAGTACTTC. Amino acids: CASSLLNTGVEETQYF. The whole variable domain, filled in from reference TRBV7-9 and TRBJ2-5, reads DTGVSQNPRHKITKRGQNVTFRCDPISEHNRLYWYRQTLGQGPEFLTYFQNEAQLEKSRLLSDRFSAERPKGSFSTLEIQRTEQGDSAMYLCASSLLNTGVEETQYFGPGTRLLVL.

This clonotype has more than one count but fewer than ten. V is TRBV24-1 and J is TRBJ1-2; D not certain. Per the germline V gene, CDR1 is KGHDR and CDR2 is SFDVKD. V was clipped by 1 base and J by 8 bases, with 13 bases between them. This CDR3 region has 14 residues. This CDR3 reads CATSDFPAGYGYTF. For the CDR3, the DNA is TGTGCCACCAGTGATTTCCCGGCGGGCTACGGCTACACCTTC.

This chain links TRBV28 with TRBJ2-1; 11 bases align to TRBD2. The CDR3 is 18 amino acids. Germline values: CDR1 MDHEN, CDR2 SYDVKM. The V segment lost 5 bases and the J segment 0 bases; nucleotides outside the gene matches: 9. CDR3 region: CASSIPGLAESSYNEQFF. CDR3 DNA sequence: TGTGCCAGCAGTATACCGGGACTAGCGGAGAGCTCCTACAATGAGCAGTTCTTC.

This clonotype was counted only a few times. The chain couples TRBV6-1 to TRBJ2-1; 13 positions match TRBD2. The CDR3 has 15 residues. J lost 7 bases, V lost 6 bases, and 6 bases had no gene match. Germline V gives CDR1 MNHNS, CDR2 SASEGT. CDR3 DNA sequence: TGTGCCAGCAGGTGGACTAGCGGGAGATTTAATGAGCAGTTCTTC. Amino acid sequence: CASRWTSGRFNEQFF.

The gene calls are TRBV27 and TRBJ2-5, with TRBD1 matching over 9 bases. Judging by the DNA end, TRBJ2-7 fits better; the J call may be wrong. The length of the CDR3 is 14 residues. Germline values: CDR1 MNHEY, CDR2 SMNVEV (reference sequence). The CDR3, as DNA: TGTGCCAGCAGCTGGGACAGGGTCCCCTACGAGCAGTACTTC. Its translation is CASSWDRVPYEQYF.